This T cell receptor (beta chain) was recorded in a study of cytomegalovirus exposure and HLA in healthy donors (dated by TCRdb to about 2017). General notes on the study: In an earlier analysis of 550 to 750 of the donors, 276 Gb of sequence data and 100 million or so unique TCR beta sequences from some 170 million T cells were reported. The aim of the study was to test whether cataloging public T cell receptors could identify signatures of past pathogen exposure. The T cell repertoires of under 750 subjects were profiled by immunosequencing and related to cytomegalovirus serostatus. In a later analysis, previously published TCR beta repertoires from some 640 donors were re-analyzed and high-resolution HLA genotyping was added so that TCR occurrence patterns could be studied. Class I and class II HLA loci were covered by the typing at four-digit resolution. Donor age, sex, ethnicity and CMV serostatus were compiled alongside the repertoire data. To predict cytomegalovirus infection status, the study combined high-throughput TCR immunosequencing, statistical association of individual TCRs with disease status, and machine learning. Roughly five DR-DQ haplotypes were treated as single units for association and clustering because of strong linkage in the cohort. Rather than drawing on any new phenotypic data, the later analysis identified candidate immune exposures from TCR beta sequences and the way those sequences occurred across donors. Among 398 genotyped donors of the cohort, an average of roughly 240,000 unique TCR beta nucleotide sequences were sequenced per donor, around 20% of them non-productive. Typing coverage differed by locus: A, B, C, DRB1 and DQB1 were typed in roughly 629-640 donors, DQA1 in about 550, DPA1 in nearly 610, and DPB1 in 450 to 490. In an earlier analysis of more than 550 of the donors, high-throughput TCR beta sequencing was used to judge whether each TCR beta V gene segment behaved as functional or pseudogenic. Roughly 300 gigabases of sequencing data and around 80 million unique TCR sequences made up an early release that covered approximately 700 HLA-typed donors. The genetic ancestry cluster associated with self-reported Caucasian donors included about 81% of the roughly 390 genotyped donors. Genome-wide SNP genotypes for about three fifths of the roughly 670 donors were used in a later genetic analysis, which treated that subset as a discovery cohort. Besides the first cohort of 500 to 700 subjects, a separate validation cohort made up of 95 to 150 different subjects was used. Every repertoire in the discovery cohort had been generated on one and the same sequencing platform.

About this clone itself: Its antigen is unknown. The sample holds no much larger clone one base away, and base qualities are not on file.

Libraries were made using the immunoSEQ multiplex PCR assay. For the multiplex PCR, a mixture combining 60 forward primers for TCR Vbeta segments and 13 reverse primers for TCR Jbeta segments was used. Amplification of the CDR3 region of rearranged TCR beta genes was performed with a multiplex PCR assay on genomic DNA. The amplified TCR beta libraries were sequenced on the Illumina HiSeq System as 87-base-pair reads. In the authors' own workflow: A later analysis tallied some 79 million unique TCR beta chains across the 700 or so repertoires, and some 10 million of those chains were shared by two or more donors. To remove PCR and sequencing errors, raw reads were error-corrected and collapsed into unique sequences using a nearest-neighbor algorithm that merged closely related sequences. To assign V, D and J gene segments, CDR3 sequences were aligned to IMGT reference sequences. For a sequence to be retained, a match of at least six nucleotides to both a V gene segment and a J gene segment was required. Rearrangements were called productive when the CDR3 lacked stop codons and stayed in frame with V and J; all others were non-productive. CDR3 was defined by IMGT convention, running from the second conserved V-encoded cysteine to the conserved J-encoded phenylalanine. The earlier analysis of 550 to 650 of the donors excluded any sequence lacking an unambiguous match to a single V gene segment. An earlier analysis of a few hundred of the donors classified V segments as functional when productive rearrangements were above 56.7% and as segregating when the standard deviation between donors was above 5%. A statistical classification framework was built to diagnose cytomegalovirus status from the catalog of TCR beta chain sequences. In a later analysis, TCR nucleotide sequences were compared against IMGT/GENE-DB human TR gene sequences so that V and J genes could be assigned. Using the TCRdist pipeline, a later analysis assigned CDR3 sequences along with most-parsimonious VDJ recombination scenarios. In a later analysis, every TCR beta chain was defined by the combination of its CDR3 amino acid sequence and its V-gene family, and reads without a unique V-gene family were dropped. As a way to deal with suspected cross-contamination and a sequencing artifact, a later analysis dropped 500 to 700 nucleotide sequences that were highly shared and had low generation probability. For each public chain, a later analysis derived a clonal expansion index from normalized ranks of inferred template counts within each repertoire. In a later analysis, generation probabilities were computed with a VDJ recombination model fitted to out-of-frame rearrangements, and the resulting probabilities were checked against IGoR. A later analysis scored TCR-TCR, TCR-HLA and TCR-CMV co-occurrence with hypergeometric tests, applying a repertoire-size bias correction to TCR pairs. False discovery rates were estimated in a later analysis by permuting HLA or CMV assignments 20 times. In a later analysis, co-occurring TCRs were grouped with DBSCAN, and TCRdist sequence similarity was added when clustering was performed within HLA-allele-positive subsets. For co-occurrence clustering, repertoires with fewer than 30,000 or more than 120,000 public chains were excluded, along with five repertoires with anomalous nucleotide sharing. TCRdb took this table from immuneACCESS and kept in-frame rearrangements with V and J called. Such tables lack part of the clones; where checked against another copy, unresolved V genes explain under half of the gap, and the rest is unexplained. V, J and clone size were drawn from that table, and D and trimming were deduced from the DNA. The sample has around 99,000 clones on record, under 80% of them singletons. The ten largest account for 7.7% of the sample.

Broader findings and caveats from the paper: A later analysis reported that several top co-occurrence clusters appeared linked to parvovirus B19, influenza, CMV and Epstein-Barr virus. For the cohort, immune exposure information was limited to CMV serostatus. According to a later analysis, most CMV-associated TCR beta chains appeared to be HLA-restricted, and the HLA associations seemed to be driven largely by CMV exposure. Strong co-occurrence of HLA alleles, especially DR and DQ, made assigning TCR associations to individual alleles difficult. The study gave a list of 150 to 200 TCR beta chains associated with cytomegalovirus. A later analysis found that TCR association rates varied across HLA loci, with DRB1 alleles showing the most associated TCRs and HLA-C alleles the fewest. In a later analysis, HLA-associated TCR beta chains showed more clonal expansion and lower generation probabilities than non-associated chains that were equally common. Linkage disequilibrium might explain the correlated functional status among segregating V segments, but an unknown experimental factor could not be ruled out. In a later genetic analysis, fewer N-insertions in productive TCRs were reported among donors in an Asian-associated ancestry cluster than the approximately 710-donor mean. Because HLA typing was unavailable for some donors at each locus, only the typed subset was used in association tests. The authors suggested that the approach could potentially be generalized to other disease states and immunological phenotypes. The cohort was sequenced for TCR beta chains only, and without alpha or paired-chain data the features that could be detected were limited. A further reported finding was that TCR beta sequences accurately predicted the HLA-A and HLA-B alleles for most subjects in the first cohort. Because counts were too low, roughly 16 rarely observed V segments, including chromosome 9 orphons, were excluded from the earlier analysis of 500 to 700 of the donors. Sequencing depth was assumed to be roughly uniform across donors in the presence/absence analyses, though that assumption may not hold. Specific HLA alleles were associated with roughly 16,000 TCR beta sequences at a false discovery rate of 0.05 in a later analysis. A group of highly shared sequence variants was considered likely to be a technical artifact of the sequencing pipeline. The classifier was reported to diagnose cytomegalovirus status with high specificity and sensitivity in both the original cohort and the validation cohort. A later genetic analysis associated a missense DCLRE1C variant with V-gene and J-gene trimming of TCR beta chains, and an independent cohort replicated the association. While some public TCRs were present in many individuals, most TCR sequences turned up only very rarely across donors. In an earlier analysis of approximately 590 of the donors, most TCR beta V segments appeared in productive rearrangements about 87% or about 30% of the time, broadly matching IMGT annotations. In vitro tests confirmed that a few of the cytomegalovirus-associated TCR beta chains recognize cytomegalovirus antigens.

The cohort consisted of more than 650 healthy bone marrow donors. At the time of sampling, all cohort members were nominally healthy, though unrecorded immune exposures were likely present. The donor tested CMV seropositive, placing the donor among the 250 to 300 seropositive members of the cohort. Each donor provided a peripheral blood sample, and peripheral blood mononuclear cells were used for TCR beta sequencing. Genomic DNA extraction from the blood cell samples was performed with the Qiagen DNeasy Blood Extraction Kit. Sequencing used PBMCs. This receptor was taken from a woman between 45 and 60 years old in good health and CMV-seropositive.

The DNA sequence follows: TGCGCCAGCAGCCGCCACAGGAGCACGGAGACCCAGTACTTC. It is translated as CASSRHRSTETQYF. The V and J segments used are TRBV4-1 and TRBJ2-5; TRBD1 is a possible D gene, resting on 5 matching bases. V and J are truncated by 4 bases and 5 bases respectively, leaving an intervening sequence of 14 bases. The CDR3 covers 14 residues, taking in both the cysteine and the phenylalanine. Only the CDR3 DNA stays, 42 bases, in frame from base 1. From a lookup of the germline V gene, CDR1 and CDR2 are MGHRA and YSYEKL.